Presented here are 14 T cell receptor beta chains from one specimen sequenced in a study of radiotherapy plus CTLA-4 blockade in lung cancer. Only in-frame clones appear in the TCRdb table, and some are missing; sequencing was by immunoSEQ multiplex PCR. In the table there are more than 25,000 clones, around 80% of which are singletons. The sample here was peripheral blood, taken from a patient treated with radiotherapy plus ipilimumab. All receptors derive from a human donor with non-small cell lung cancer who had stable disease on radiotherapy plus ipilimumab.

The rearrangement uses TRBV6-1 and TRBJ1-6; D may be TRBD1 (6 bases). V was clipped by 2 bases and J by 3 bases, with 14 bases between them. Germline CDR1 reads MNHNS; CDR2 reads SASEGT. The CDR3 runs to 17 residues. The CDR3 bases are TGTGCCAGCAGTGAACTCCCGGACAGACTCTATAATTCACCCCTCCACTTT. Its protein is CASSELPDRLYNSPLHF.

Only a few counts were recorded for this clone. V is TRBV5-1 and J is TRBJ2-1; D could derive from TRBD1 or TRBD2 (5 bases each). V lost 2 bases and J lost 7, with 19 bases in between. In germline, CDR1 is SGHRS, CDR2 YFSETQ. CDR3 length equals 16 residues. The CDR3 spells CASSFGGPPSFNEQFF. CDR3 nucleotide sequence: TGCGCCAGCAGCTTTGGGGGACCACCAAGTTTTAATGAGCAGTTCTTC.

This chain connects TRBV9 to TRBJ1-1, with a possible D match to TRBD1 (5 bases). CDR1 and CDR2 from the germline V gene are SGDLS and YYNGEE. The CDR3 covers 16 residues. V lost 4 bases to trimming and J lost 1 base, with 17 bases between them. The CDR3 DNA sequence: TGTGCCAGCAGCCGGGACCCCTCTGCTAAGAACACTGAAGCTTTCTTT. Residues: CASSRDPSAKNTEAFF.

This chain joins TRBV4-2 and TRBJ2-5; D assignment may be TRBD1 or TRBD2 (6 bases each). The V end was cut by 4 bases, the J end by 5 bases, with 20 bases between. From germline, CDR1 is LGHNA and CDR2 YNFKEQ. The CDR3 sequence is 16 residues long. The CDR3 loop is CASSPSSGASGETQYF. CDR3 coding DNA: TGTGCCAGCAGCCCAAGTTCGGGGGCCTCAGGGGAGACCCAGTACTTC.

The chain combines TRBV6-1 with TRBJ1-2; 7 bases are a match to TRBD1. Per the germline V gene, CDR1 is MNHNS and CDR2 is SASEGT. CDR3 length: 15 residues. V trimming: 10 bases; J trimming: 6 bases; junction bases outside the gene matches: 17. The DNA for the CDR3 is TGTGCCAACCAGCCCGAGGGGGCGCATGGGAATGGCTACACCTTC. Protein sequence: CANQPEGAHGNGYTF.

This clone has a single count. The chain uses TRBV27 and TRBJ2-3; D is perhaps TRBD1 (6 bases). CDR3 length: 12 residues. V was shortened by 2 bases and J by 10 bases, with 10 bases between the two germline ends. CDR1 and CDR2 (germline): MNHEY, SMNVEV (reference sequence). CDR3 sequence reads: CASSLQGNPQYF. The CDR3 DNA follows: TGTGCCAGCAGTTTACAGGGGAACCCGCAGTATTTT.

The chain couples TRBV21-1 to TRBJ2-7. TRBV21-1 represents a pseudogene. The CDR3 is 14 amino acids. This CDR3 reads CASTGPHGAYEQYV. The CDR3 DNA reads as TGTGCCAGCACCGGACCTCACGGAGCCTACGAGCAGTACGTC.

The chain uses TRBV6-5 and TRBJ2-1; D is undetermined. The V end lost 4 bases, the J end lost 4 bases, and 8 bases lay between the germline ends. Germline V gives CDR1 MNHEY, CDR2 SVGAGI. The CDR3 contains 13 residues. CDR3 bases: TGTGCCAGCAGTTTTGAGCTTTACAATGAGCAGTTCTTC. This sequence encodes CASSFELYNEQFF.

This clone has just a few counts. The rearrangement links TRBV28 to TRBJ1-2, with unresolved D. Trimming took 1 base from V and 2 from J, leaving 14 bases between them. This CDR3 spans 16 amino acids. CDR1 and CDR2 (germline): MDHEN, SYDVKM. The CDR3 protein is CASSLSGQASNYGYTF. The CDR3 coding sequence is TGTGCCAGCAGTTTATCTGGGCAGGCGTCCAACTATGGCTACACCTTC.

The chain recombines TRBV11-2 with TRBJ2-1; 12 bases line up with TRBD2. Per germline, CDR1 SGHAT and CDR2 FQNNGV. V dropped 3 bases and J dropped 10; count of bases not matched to a gene: 7. This CDR3 region has 15 residues. DNA of the CDR3: TGTGCCAGCAGCTTCCGACTAGCGGGGGAGGTCGAGCAGTTCTTC. This gives the protein CASSFRLAGEVEQFF.

This chain links TRBV29-1 with TRBJ1-5; 7 bases are shared with TRBD1. Looked up from germline, CDR1 is SQVTM and CDR2 is ANQGSEA. The CDR3 sequence is 13 residues long. With 6 bases clipped from V and 4 bases from J, the junction kept 6 bases outside the gene matches. The CDR3 region is CSVAGTENQPQHF. Here the CDR3 DNA reads TGCAGCGTCGCCGGGACAGAAAATCAGCCCCAGCATTTT. The full variable domain, with the rest looked up from reference TRBV29-1 and TRBJ1-5, is SAVISQKPSRDICQRGTSLTIQCQVDSQVTMMFWYRQQPGQSLTLIATANQGSEATYESGFVIDKFPISRPNLTFSTLTVSNMSPEDSSIYLCSVAGTENQPQHFGDGTRLSIL.

The V and J genes are TRBV6-6 and TRBJ2-3, with TRBD2 identical over 9 bases. With V trimmed by 11 bases and J by 3 bases, 9 bases remained unmatched. Germline-derived CDR1 and CDR2 are MNHNY and SVGAGI (reference sequence). The CDR3 has 14 residues. CDR3 amino acids: CASNRGGATDTQYF. The CDR3 nucleotides are TGTGCCTCAAACCGCGGGGGGGCAACAGATACGCAGTATTTT.

This clone was seen a few times. V gene TRBV25-1 combines with J gene TRBJ1-2; D gene ambiguous. Germline CDR1 and CDR2: MGHDK and SYGVNS. Trimming pared 2 bases from V and 6 bases from J, leaving 10 bases between. The CDR3 is made up of 13 amino acids. CDR3 protein: CASSERGLDGYTF. CDR3 in DNA: TGTGCCAGCAGTGAACGGGGTTTGGATGGCTACACCTTC.

This sequence joins TRBV10-1 and TRBJ1-5, with D perhaps TRBD1 (6 bases). The V and J ends lost 3 bases and 2 bases respectively, with 8 bases between them. CDR3 length: 14 residues. Germline V gene data show CDR1 as WNHNN and CDR2 as SYGVQD (reference sequence). The DNA for the CDR3 is TGCGCCAGCAGTGACAGGGGTGGCAATCAGCCCCAGCATTTT. Translated, it gives CASSDRGGNQPQHF.